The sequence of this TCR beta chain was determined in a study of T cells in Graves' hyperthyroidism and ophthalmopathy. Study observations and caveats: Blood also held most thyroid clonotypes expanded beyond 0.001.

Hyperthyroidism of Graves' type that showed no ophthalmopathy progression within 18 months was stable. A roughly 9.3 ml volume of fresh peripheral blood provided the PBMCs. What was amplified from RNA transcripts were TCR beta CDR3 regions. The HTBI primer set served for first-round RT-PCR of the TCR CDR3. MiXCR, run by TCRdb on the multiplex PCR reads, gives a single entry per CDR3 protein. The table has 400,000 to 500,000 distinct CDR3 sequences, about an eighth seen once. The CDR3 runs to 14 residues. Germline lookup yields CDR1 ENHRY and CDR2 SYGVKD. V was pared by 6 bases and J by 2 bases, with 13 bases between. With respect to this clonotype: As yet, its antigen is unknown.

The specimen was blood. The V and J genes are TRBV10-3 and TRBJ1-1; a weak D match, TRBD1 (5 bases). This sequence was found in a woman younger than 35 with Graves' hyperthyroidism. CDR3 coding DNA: TGTGCCATCAGCAACCCGGGACCAAACACTGAAGCTTTCTTT. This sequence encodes CAISNPGPNTEAFF.